The source of this T cell receptor (beta chain) is a study of post-analysis software for immune sequencing data. Study summary: Patients with relapsing-remitting, secondary progressive and progressive-relapsing multiple sclerosis courses were all represented.

Notes on the study in general: Normalized Chao1 diversity in multiple sclerosis patients fell significantly below that of controls. Four or five TRBV segments were significantly more frequent in patients than in controls. TRBV5-6, TRBV5-1 and TRBV20-1 were among these segments.

On this clonotype: The antigen remains undetermined.

Germline-derived CDR1 and CDR2 are MNHNS and SASEGT. The CDR3 spans 11 residues. The V gene lost 4 bases and the J gene lost 5 bases, with 6 bases spanning the gap. TCR beta cDNA libraries had unique molecular identifiers. Starting from approximately 1 to 10 million T cells, the study yielded about 500,000 cDNA molecules. Using its own MiXCR run on the PCR reads, TCRdb lists one record per CDR3 protein. The table has roughly 620,000 distinct CDR3 sequences, 44% seen once. Source material: blood. The gene calls are TRBV6-1 and TRBJ2-7; D gene unclear. This TCR was sampled from a girl aged 10-17 years with multiple sclerosis. CDR3 sequence: CASSAVNEQYF. The CDR3 region has the DNA TGTGCCAGCAGTGCAGTGAACGAGCAGTACTTC.